The 24 T cell receptor beta chains presented below share a single source sample, sequenced in a study of shared clonotypes between healthy human individuals. TCRdb keeps only in-frame clones here, not all; method: immunoSEQ multiplex PCR. The sample holds about 2.2 million clones, 80% to 95% seen once. The naive CD8 population came from CD45RO-negative cells selected for CCR7, without terminally differentiated effector memory CD45RA+ cells. The sequenced material came from naive CD8+ T cells from PBMCs. The receptor source for this set is a man between 18 and 29 years old in good health. Some clones in this sample may be carry-over from other donors' samples.

The rearrangement links TRBV5-4 to TRBJ1-1; 7 nucleotides align to TRBD1. The CDR3 is 13 residues long. From germline, CDR1 is SGHNT and CDR2 YYREEE (reference sequence). The trim removed 2 bases at V and 5 bases at J, leaving 3 bases unmatched. CDR3 loop: CASSFDRVTEAFF. The DNA of the CDR3 is TGTGCCAGCAGCTTCGACAGGGTGACTGAAGCTTTCTTT.

The chain couples TRBV11-2 to TRBJ2-1; TRBD2 aligns across 13 bases. The CDR3 is made up of 17 amino acids. Germline CDR1 reads SGHAT; CDR2 reads FQNNGV. Trimming removed 3 bases from V and 9 bases from J; junction bases left unmatched: 11. CDR3 protein: CASSFLSRLAGGGEQFF. In DNA form, the CDR3 reads TGTGCCAGCAGCTTTTTATCCCGACTAGCGGGAGGTGGTGAGCAGTTCTTC. Full variable domain (outside the CDR3, taken from reference TRBV11-2 and TRBJ2-1): EAGVAQSPRYKIIEKRQSVAFWCNPISGHATLYWYQQILGQGPKLLIQFQNNGVVDDSQLPKDRFSAERLKGVDSTLKIQPAKLEDSAVYLCASSFLSRLAGGGEQFFGPGTRLTVL.

The chain joins TRBV18 to TRBJ2-7; a possible D gene is TRBD2 (6 bases). CDR1 is KGHSH and CDR2 is LQKENI in the germline V gene. CDR3 length: 13 residues. Trimming stripped 1 base from V and 4 bases from J, with 8 bases between. CDR3 in DNA: TGTGCCAGCTCACCACGCCGGGGGTACGAGCAGTACTTC. This codes for CASSPRRGYEQYF.

The genes are TRBV28 and TRBJ1-1; TRBD1 is a possible D gene (6 bases). The CDR3 extends over 14 amino acids. V lost 5 bases and J 1 base, leaving 11 bases between the germline ends. CDR1 is MDHEN, CDR2 SYDVKM, per germline. CDR3 in amino acids: CASSPGTRNTEAFF. DNA of the CDR3: TGTGCCAGCAGTCCCGGGACAAGGAACACTGAAGCTTTCTTT. The full variable domain, completed using reference TRBV28 and TRBJ1-1, is DVKVTQSSRYLVKRTGEKVFLECVQDMDHENMFWYRQDPGLGLRLIYFSYDVKMKEKGDIPEGYSVSREKKERFSLILESASTNQTSMYLCASSPGTRNTEAFFGQGTRLTVV.

V gene TRBV10-3 combines with J gene TRBJ2-7; D is uncertain. Between the trimmed V and J ends, which lost 0 bases and 5 bases, there was a span of 14 bases. The germline V gene has CDR1 ENHRY and CDR2 SYGVKD. The CDR3 totals 15 residues. The CDR3 sequence: CAISESSWLVNEQYF. The DNA for the CDR3 is TGTGCCATCAGTGAGTCGAGCTGGCTAGTCAACGAGCAGTACTTC.

This clone was counted only a few times. This rearrangement joins TRBV14 to TRBJ1-4; D not resolved. Trimming shortened V by 0 bases and J by 12 bases, and 8 bases separated the two germline ends. The CDR3 has 12 residues. In germline, CDR1 is SGHDN, CDR2 FVKESK. Here the CDR3 DNA reads TGTGCCAGCAGCCAAGACGTACAAGAACTGTTTTTT. Residues: CASSQDVQELFF.

The CDR3 is CASSYSATSGEQFF. Here the CDR3 DNA reads TGTGCCAGCAGTTACTCGGCGACCTCAGGTGAGCAGTTCTTC. The J gene is TRBJ2-1, the V gene TRBV6-5; no clear D. The germline gives CDR1 MNHEY, CDR2 SVGAGI. V was trimmed by 0 bases and J by 9 bases, leaving 12 bases between them. This CDR3 is 14 amino acids long.

This clone has just a few counts. V is TRBV27 and J is TRBJ1-1; 9 nucleotides match TRBD1. The CDR3 length is 14 residues. Germline loops: CDR1 MNHEY, CDR2 SMNVEV (reference sequence). The V and J ends lost 5 bases and 4 bases, in that order; junction bases with no gene match: 5. The CDR3 DNA follows: TGTGCCAGCAGTCCGGGACAGGGACCCACTGAAGCTTTCTTT. This translates into CASSPGQGPTEAFF.

V is TRBV13 and J is TRBJ1-5; 9 positions match TRBD1. The CDR3 sequence is 15 residues long. The germline V gene has CDR1 PRHDT and CDR2 FYEKMQ (reference sequence). The trim removed 0 bases at V and 7 bases at J, leaving 4 bases unmatched. As DNA, the CDR3 is TGTGCCAGCAGCTTAGGACAGGGGGCCAACCAGCCCCAGCATTTT. Its protein product is CASSLGQGANQPQHF. The entire variable domain, with the rest obtained from reference TRBV13 and TRBJ1-5, is as follows: AAGVIQSPRHLIKEKRETATLKCYPIPRHDTVYWYQQGPGQDPQFLISFYEKMQSDKGSIPDRFSAQQFSDYHSELNMSSLELGDSALYFCASSLGQGANQPQHFGDGTRLSIL.

The chain recombines TRBV4-1 with TRBJ2-7; TRBD2 matches at 7 bases. After removal of 7 bases from V and 2 bases from J, the junction contained 8 bases not matched to a gene. The CDR3 contains 14 residues. Per germline, CDR1 MGHRA and CDR2 YSYEKL. CDR3 DNA sequence: TGCGCCAGCACGAGTGCTAGCGGAACCTACGAGCAGTACTTC. Translating gives CASTSASGTYEQYF.

V gene TRBV19 combines with J gene TRBJ2-7, with 7 bases fitting TRBD1. CDR1 LNHDA and CDR2 SQIVND come from the germline V gene (reference sequence). This CDR3 contains 14 residues. J gave up 7 bases and V 4 bases, and 10 bases lay outside the gene matches. Here the CDR3 DNA reads TGTGCCAGTAGTAGGAGGACAGGCCCGGGGGAGCAGTACTTC. It specifies CASSRRTGPGEQYF.

This clone has more than one count but fewer than ten. The chain is built from TRBV4-2 and TRBJ2-1; D ambiguous. Between the trimmed V and J ends, which lost 4 bases and 6 bases, there was a span of 7 bases. The CDR3 covers 12 residues. The germline V gene has CDR1 LGHNA and CDR2 YNFKEQ. The CDR3 DNA is TGTGCCAGCAGCCCCGGTTTCAATGAGCAGTTCTTC. This translates into CASSPGFNEQFF.

V is TRBV6-1 and J is TRBJ2-1, with D uncertain. Germline values: CDR1 MNHNS, CDR2 SASEGT. V lost 3 bases and J lost 3, with 15 bases in between. This CDR3 contains 16 residues. CDR3 residues: CASSDIGQVIYNEQFF. DNA for the CDR3: TGTGCCAGCAGTGATATCGGCCAGGTGATCTACAATGAGCAGTTCTTC.

This chain connects TRBV28 to TRBJ1-5; perhaps TRBD1 as D (5 bases). Germline values: CDR1 MDHEN, CDR2 SYDVKM. The germline V and J ends were trimmed by 1 base and 7 bases, with 11 bases remaining between them. The CDR3 is made up of 14 amino acids. The CDR3 sequence: CASSLLGGRQPQHF. Written as DNA, the CDR3 is TGTGCCAGCAGTTTATTGGGGGGGAGACAGCCCCAGCATTTT.

This chain links TRBV7-8 with TRBJ2-7, with 9 bases fitting TRBD1. V lost 3 bases and J lost 4; bases outside the gene matches: 7. Germline assignment: CDR1 SGHVS and CDR2 FQNEAQ. The CDR3 has 15 amino acids. This CDR3 is CASSLFGTGFYEQYF. The CDR3 DNA sequence: TGTGCCAGCAGCTTGTTCGGGACAGGGTTTTACGAGCAGTACTTC.

CDR3 residues: CASSLLAGPQETQYF. For the CDR3, the DNA is TGCGCCAGCAGCCTACTAGCGGGGCCCCAAGAGACCCAGTACTTC. V usage is TRBV4-1 and J usage is TRBJ2-5, with 10 nucleotides matching TRBD2. Germline V gives CDR1 MGHRA, CDR2 YSYEKL. J gave up 1 base and V 4 bases, and 3 bases lay outside the gene matches. The CDR3 has 15 amino acids.

This rearrangement joins TRBV19 to TRBJ1-2; no firm D call. CDR1 LNHDA and CDR2 SQIVND come from the germline V gene (reference sequence). The CDR3 runs 13 residues. Between the trimmed V and J ends, which lost 8 bases and 4 bases, there was a span of 14 bases. The CDR3 loop is CASLNGSPYGYTF. DNA for the CDR3: TGTGCCAGTTTGAACGGGTCACCCTATGGCTACACCTTC.

Note on this clone: An end of the junction does not agree with germline; a read error may underlie this. The CDR3 here is CASSSGQGNSEAFF. The CDR3 DNA follows: TGTGCCAGCAGCTCGGGACAGGGGAACTCTGAAGCTTTCTTT. The V gene is TRBV7-3, the J gene TRBJ1-1; 10 nucleotides agree with TRBD1. This CDR3 comprises 14 residues. The germline gives CDR1 SGHTA, CDR2 FQGTGA.

This clone appeared a single time. The DNA of the CDR3 is TGTGCCAGTAGTATAATGGGATCCTCCGGGCCCCAGCATTTT. This codes for CASSIMGSSGPQHF. The V call is TRBV19, the J call TRBJ1-5, with D unresolved. From germline, CDR1 is LNHDA and CDR2 SQIVND (reference sequence). The CDR3 has 14 residues. The germline V and J ends were trimmed by 2 bases and 9 bases, with 14 bases remaining between them.

For the CDR3, the DNA is TGTGCCAGCAGCCTTAACGGACTAAACGAATACAATGAGCAGTTCTTC. This sequence encodes CASSLNGLNEYNEQFF. The gene calls are TRBV14 and TRBJ2-1; D may be TRBD2 (6 bases). The V end was cut by 4 bases, the J end by 4 bases, with 17 bases between. The CDR3 sequence is 16 residues long. The germline V gene encodes CDR1 SGHDN and CDR2 FVKESK.

In DNA, the CDR3 is TGTGCCAGCAGCACGGGGCCCCACCTCGACACCTACGAGCAGTACTTC. The encoded protein is CASSTGPHLDTYEQYF. The V call is TRBV7-9, the J call TRBJ2-7, with D tentatively TRBD1 or TRBD2 (5 bases each). Germline V gene lookup returns CDR1 SEHNR and CDR2 FQNEAQ (reference sequence). Trimming cost V 5 bases and J 2 bases, with 19 bases left between them. This CDR3 has 16 amino acids.

The rearrangement joins TRBV5-1 to TRBJ2-5; D uncertain. V lost 2 bases to trimming and J lost 0 bases, with 8 bases between them. The CDR3 has 14 residues. Per the germline V gene, CDR1 is SGHRS and CDR2 is YFSETQ. CDR3 in DNA: TGCGCCAGCAGCTTAGGAGACTACCAAGAGACCCAGTACTTC. Translating gives CASSLGDYQETQYF.

This sequence joins TRBV6-5 and TRBJ1-4, with TRBD1 matching over 9 bases. CDR1 MNHEY and CDR2 SVGAGI come from the germline V gene. V shed 4 bases and J 8 bases; nucleotides not matched to a gene: 5. CDR3 length: 14 residues. For the CDR3, the DNA is TGTGCCAGCAGTTTGACAGGGGGTCGGGAAAAACTGTTTTTT. Translating it yields CASSLTGGREKLFF.

The gene calls are TRBV5-6 and TRBJ2-7; 9 bases match TRBD1. With V trimmed by 0 bases and J by 6 bases, 13 bases remained unmatched. The CDR3 is 17 amino acids. The V gene's germline CDR1 is SGHDT and CDR2 YYEEEE. Here the CDR3 reads CASSLGRYRDRATEQYF. In DNA, the CDR3 is TGTGCCAGCAGCTTGGGCCGCTACCGGGACAGGGCGACCGAGCAGTACTTC. Full variable domain (remainder filled in from reference TRBV5-6 and TRBJ2-7): DAGVTQSPTHLIKTRGQQVTLRCSPKSGHDTVSWYQQALGQGPQFIFQYYEEEERQRGNFPDRFSGHQFPNYSSELNVNALLLGDSALYLCASSLGRYRDRATEQYFGPGTRLTVT.